Below, 6 T cell receptor beta chains from the same sample are listed, as sequenced in a study of cytomegalovirus exposure and HLA in healthy donors. Sequenced by immunoSEQ multiplex PCR; TCRdb stores in-frame clones only, minus some. The table has about 190,000 clones, 84% seen once. The specimen was PBMCs. Receptors originate from a woman aged 18-35 years in good health and CMV-seropositive.

V and J are TRBV6-1 and TRBJ2-1; 11 nucleotides agree with TRBD1. Trimming removed 3 bases from V and 11 bases from J; junction bases left unmatched: 9. Germline CDR1 is MNHNS and CDR2 is SASEGT. The CDR3 consists of 15 residues. The CDR3 loop is CASSDSDRGQYQQFF. The CDR3 coding sequence is TGTGCCAGCAGTGACTCGGACAGGGGGCAATATCAGCAGTTCTTC.

In its sample, this clone was seen a few times. This chain links TRBV5-8 with TRBJ2-5; possibly TRBD1 for D (7 bases). In germline, CDR1 is SGHTS, CDR2 YDEGEE. The CDR3 sequence is 16 residues long. Trimming left V 0 bases short and J 5 bases short, with 17 bases between. In DNA, the CDR3 is TGTGCCAGCAGCTTGGTTGTGCCAGGGGGGATGGAGACCCAGTACTTC. This gives the protein CASSLVVPGGMETQYF.

The rearrangement uses TRBV19 and TRBJ1-5; TRBD1 matches 9 bases. The ends lost 4 bases at V and 8 bases at J; junction bases unmatched: 15. This CDR3 contains 17 residues. CDR1 LNHDA and CDR2 SQIVND come from the germline V gene (reference sequence). CDR3 protein: CASSTYPGTGNFKPQHF. The CDR3 bases are TGTGCCAGTAGTACCTATCCCGGGACAGGGAATTTTAAGCCCCAGCATTTT.

J is TRBJ1-1 and V is TRBV7-6; no clear D. Germline CDR1 reads SGHVS; CDR2 reads FNYEAQ. This CDR3 is 14 amino acids long. Deletions cut 1 base from V and 0 bases from J, with 6 bases between. For the CDR3, the DNA is TGTGCCAGCAGCTTAGATACAGTGAACACTGAAGCTTTCTTT. This sequence encodes CASSLDTVNTEAFF.

The chain joins TRBV23-1 to TRBJ1-1; 9 bases agree with TRBD1. TRBV23-1 counts as an open reading frame of uncertain function. There are 16 residues in the CDR3. J gave up 4 bases and V 9 bases, and 15 bases lay outside the gene matches. CDR3 loop: CARIINDRGSFTEAFF. The CDR3 nucleotides read TGCGCCAGGATCATTAACGACAGGGGGTCATTCACTGAAGCTTTCTTT.

With regard to this clone: At the DNA level, this CDR3 is encoded by other sequences in the same sample as well. The V gene is TRBV6-1, the J gene TRBJ1-1; D uncertain. This CDR3 spans 13 amino acids. V lost 4 bases to trimming and J lost 0 bases, with 6 bases between them. Germline CDR1 and CDR2: MNHNS and SASEGT. CDR3 loop: CASSGQMNTEAFF. For the CDR3, the DNA is TGTGCCAGCAGTGGTCAGATGAACACTGAAGCTTTCTTT.